This entry lists 14 T cell receptor beta chains sequenced from one sample in a study of beta chain features in type 1 diabetes. Notes on the study in general: Shorter TCRB CDR3s, moderately but significantly so, were found in Type 1 diabetes patients in all four CD4+ subsets.

Since all of the isolated RNA was reverse transcribed, expressed TCRB transcripts were what got sequenced. Repertoires were generated with immunoSEQ multiplex PCR, while TCRdb's copy carries only in-frame clones and drops some. The sample consists of more than 120,000 clones, less than 15% of them appearing once. Their cognate antigens are unknown. Sequencing was done on a sample of central memory CD4+ T cells from blood. The receptors stem from a man aged 18 to 29 with type 1 diabetes.

This clone was found many times. The CDR3 DNA reads TGTGCCAGCAGCTTGCGGCTTAGCGGGGCCACAGATACGCAGTATTTT. Residues: CASSLRLSGATDTQYF. This rearrangement joins TRBV5-4 to TRBJ2-3; 8 nucleotides match TRBD2. CDR1 is SGHNT and CDR2 is YYREEE in the germline V gene (reference sequence). V shed 1 base and J 2 bases; nucleotides not matched to a gene: 6. This CDR3 contains 16 residues.

The genes are TRBV7-9 and TRBJ1-2, with a possible D match to TRBD1 (5 bases). Germline assignment: CDR1 SEHNR and CDR2 FQNEAQ (reference sequence). CDR3 length equals 13 residues. The V end lost 5 bases, the J end lost 8 bases, and 15 bases lay between the germline ends. In DNA, the CDR3 is TGTGCCAGCAGCACCGAGGGGCAGAGCGGCTACACCTTC. Protein: CASSTEGQSGYTF. The full variable domain, with the rest looked up from reference TRBV7-9 and TRBJ1-2, is DTGVSQNPRHKITKRGQNVTFRCDPISEHNRLYWYRQTLGQGPEFLTYFQNEAQLEKSRLLSDRFSAERPKGSFSTLEIQRTEQGDSAMYLCASSTEGQSGYTFGSGTRLTVV.

The V call is TRBV10-2, the J call TRBJ1-1; D remains ambiguous. Germline CDR1 and CDR2: WSHSY and SAAADI. With 5 bases removed from V and 2 bases from J, the gap between germline ends came to 3 bases. This CDR3 comprises 11 residues. The CDR3 sequence is CASSINTEAFF. DNA of the CDR3: TGCGCCAGCAGTATTAACACTGAAGCTTTCTTT.

The chain joins TRBV27 to TRBJ1-6; D is possibly TRBD1 (5 bases). Per germline, CDR1 MNHEY and CDR2 SMNVEV (reference sequence). V dropped 5 bases and J dropped 9 bases, with 17 bases sitting between them. The CDR3 runs to 15 residues. The CDR3 coding sequence is TGTGCCAGCAGTCGCGACAGAGAATGGGGTTCACCCCTCCACTTT. It is translated as CASSRDREWGSPLHF.

J is TRBJ1-5 and V is TRBV6-1; D is undetermined. CDR1 is MNHNS, CDR2 SASEGT, per germline. The germline V and J ends were trimmed by 0 bases and 2 bases, with 5 bases remaining between them. This CDR3 is built from 14 residues. CDR3 nucleotide sequence: TGTGCCAGCAGTGAAGCTGGGGGCAATCAGCCCCAGCATTTT. Translation: CASSEAGGNQPQHF.

The J gene is TRBJ1-1, the V gene TRBV29-1; 7 bases are shared with TRBD1. The V gene's germline CDR1 is SQVTM and CDR2 ANQGSEA. The CDR3 loop spans 15 amino acids. Germline trimming cut 1 base from V and 2 bases from J; bases unmatched to any gene: 7. The CDR3 bases are TGCAGCGTTGAAGGGGTAGGGGGCGCTAACACTGAAGCTTTCTTT. Translation gives CSVEGVGGANTEAFF.

The rearrangement uses TRBV30 and TRBJ2-4, with D uncertain. Trimming left V 2 bases short and J 1 base short, with 6 bases between. Germline CDR1 is GTSNPN and CDR2 is SVGIG (reference sequence). The CDR3 is made up of 13 amino acids. CDR3 residues: CAWSSDAKNIQYF. For the CDR3, the DNA is TGTGCCTGGAGTTCGGATGCCAAAAACATTCAGTACTTC.

This chain uses TRBV10-3 with TRBJ2-7; 9 bases fit TRBD1. Germline CDR1 reads ENHRY; CDR2 reads SYGVKD. The V segment lost 3 bases and the J segment 5 bases; nucleotides outside the gene matches: 5. This CDR3 has 14 residues. The CDR3 spells CAISDPGQGDEQYF. The CDR3 DNA is TGTGCCATCAGTGACCCGGGACAGGGAGACGAGCAGTACTTC.

The gene calls are TRBV11-2 and TRBJ1-2, with 12 positions matching TRBD1. V shed 7 bases, J shed 3 bases, and the junction held 6 bases outside the gene matches. The germline V gene encodes CDR1 SGHAT and CDR2 FQNNGV. This CDR3 is 15 amino acids long. In DNA form, the CDR3 reads TGTGCCAGCAACCCGGGACAGGGGGCCTACTATGGCTACACCTTC. This sequence encodes CASNPGQGAYYGYTF.

This clone was detected a few times. The V call is TRBV15, the J call TRBJ1-4; D remains unclear. Deletions cut 5 bases from V and 7 bases from J, with 14 bases between. CDR3 size: 14 residues. Germline values: CDR1 LNHNV, CDR2 YYDKDF (reference sequence). CDR3 bases: TGTGCCACCAGCGGACTTGCCACGACTGAAAAACTGTTTTTT. Amino acid sequence: CATSGLATTEKLFF. Full variable domain (missing parts from reference TRBV15 and TRBJ1-4): DAMVIQNPRYQVTQFGKPVTLSCSQTLNHNVMYWYQQKSSQAPKLLFHYYDKDFNNEADTPDNFQSRRPNTSFCFLDIRSPGLGDTAMYLCATSGLATTEKLFFGSGTQLSVL.

This rearrangement joins TRBV28 to TRBJ1-5; the D is unclear. Germline CDR1 MDHEN, CDR2 SYDVKM. V was cut by 6 bases and J by 4 bases, with 10 bases left in between. The CDR3 is made up of 13 amino acids. The CDR3 protein is CASRWVPNQPQHF. The CDR3, as DNA: TGTGCCAGCAGGTGGGTCCCGAATCAGCCCCAGCATTTT.

The chain links TRBV7-2 to TRBJ2-7, with TRBD1 as a possible D gene (6 bases). The CDR3 spans 14 residues. CDR1 SGHTA and CDR2 FQGNSA come from the germline V gene. With 5 bases removed from V and 2 bases from J, the gap between germline ends came to 13 bases. For the CDR3, the DNA is TGTGCCAGCAGCCCCAGGGGTACAGCCTACGAGCAGTACTTC. Its protein is CASSPRGTAYEQYF.

This sequence joins TRBV29-1 and TRBJ2-7, with 8 nucleotides matching TRBD1. CDR3 length: 11 residues. Germline CDR1 is SQVTM and CDR2 is ANQGSEA. V gave up 7 bases and J gave up 7 bases; unmatched junction bases: 6. The CDR3 DNA sequence: TGCAGCGGAAATCAGGGGGCAGAGCAGTACTTC. This encodes CSGNQGAEQYF.

The V and J genes are TRBV7-9 and TRBJ1-1; D is undetermined. Trimming removed 3 bases at V and 8 bases at J, with 10 bases between. This CDR3 contains 12 residues. From germline, CDR1 is SEHNR and CDR2 FQNEAQ (reference sequence). Here the CDR3 reads CASSFIETEAFF. The CDR3 coding sequence is TGTGCCAGCAGCTTTATCGAAACGGAAGCTTTCTTT.